Listed here are 15 T cell receptor beta chains from one sample, sequenced in a study of blood T cell repertoires in COVID-19. Clones were read by immunoSEQ multiplex PCR, and TCRdb kept only the in-frame ones, dropping some. The repertoire includes hundreds of thousands of clones, around 87% of them detected once, and approximately 4.5% sits in the top ten. The sample taken for sequencing was PBMCs or T cells enriched from blood (not recorded which). These receptors were collected from a woman younger than 30 with acute COVID-19.

This rearrangement joins TRBV7-2 to TRBJ2-6, with a possible D match to TRBD1 (6 bases). Per the germline V gene, CDR1 is SGHTA and CDR2 is FQGNSA. The V gene lost 5 bases and the J gene lost 4 bases, with 9 bases spanning the gap. The CDR3 has 14 amino acids. In DNA, the CDR3 is TGTGCCAGCAGCAGGGACAACGGGGCCAACGTCCTGACTTTC. This translates into CASSRDNGANVLTF.

V and J are TRBV11-2 and TRBJ2-2, with 9 positions matching TRBD2. The CDR3 loop spans 15 amino acids. Germline V lookup: CDR1 SGHAT, CDR2 FQNNGV. Unmatched junction bases numbered 1, after V lost 1 base and J lost 4 bases. Here the CDR3 DNA reads TGTGCCAGCAGCTTAGGCGGGAGGGGCACCGGGGAGCTGTTTTTT. It codes for CASSLGGRGTGELFF.

The chain recombines TRBV28 with TRBJ2-7, with D maybe TRBD1 (6 bases). The V gene's germline CDR1 is MDHEN and CDR2 SYDVKM. CDR3 size: 15 residues. Trimming cost V 6 bases and J 5 bases, with 20 bases left between them. The DNA of the CDR3 is TGTGCCAGCAGGCTTACACAGGGAAAATTCGACGAGCAGTACTTC. Residues: CASRLTQGKFDEQYF.

The chain uses TRBV21-1 and TRBJ2-3; the table's D call, TRBD1, has no DNA check behind it. TRBV21-1 is shown as a pseudogene. This CDR3 has 20 residues. The DNA for the CDR3 is TGTGCCAGCAGCAAAGCAGCAAGGGGTCACCGGGCGGATAGCACAGATACGCAGTATTTT. Translation gives CASSKAARGHRADSTDTQYF.

The chain uses TRBV5-1 and TRBJ1-6; D is perhaps TRBD1 (6 bases). This CDR3 region has 16 residues. V was clipped by 0 bases and J by 11 bases, with 18 bases between them. The germline V gene encodes CDR1 SGHRS and CDR2 YFSETQ. This CDR3 is CASSLAWGGLSAPLHF. CDR3 nucleotide sequence: TGCGCCAGCAGCTTGGCCTGGGGGGGGCTATCGGCACCCCTCCACTTT.

The CDR3 is CATSRDRLAGGRETQYF. Here the CDR3 DNA reads TGTGCCACCAGCAGAGACCGACTAGCGGGAGGGCGGGAGACCCAGTACTTC. This sequence joins TRBV15 and TRBJ2-5; TRBD2 agrees at 14 bases. CDR1 is LNHNV and CDR2 is YYDKDF in the germline V gene (reference sequence). The CDR3 length is 17 residues. Trimming removed 0 bases from V and 5 bases from J; junction bases left unmatched: 5. Using reference TRBV15 and TRBJ2-5 for the parts outside the CDR3, the full variable domain is DAMVIQNPRYQVTQFGKPVTLSCSQTLNHNVMYWYQQKSSQAPKLLFHYYDKDFNNEADTPDNFQSRRPNTSFCFLDIRSPGLGDTAMYLCATSRDRLAGGRETQYFGPGTRLLVL.

V is TRBV5-8 and J is TRBJ1-5, with a tentative D call TRBD1 (6 bases). The CDR3 has 14 residues. The germline gives CDR1 SGHTS, CDR2 YDEGEE. The V end was cut by 0 bases, the J end by 2 bases, with 6 bases between. CDR3 loop: CASSLDRGNQPQHF. The CDR3 region has the DNA TGTGCCAGCAGCTTGGACAGGGGCAATCAGCCCCAGCATTTT.

The chain uses TRBV29-1 and TRBJ2-1, with TRBD2 identical over 10 bases. CDR3 length: 15 amino acids. CDR1 and CDR2 (germline): SQVTM, ANQGSEA. Unmatched junction bases numbered 9, after V lost 3 bases and J lost 7 bases. The CDR3 reads CSVDEVAGGRNEQFF. CDR3 in DNA: TGCAGCGTTGATGAGGTAGCGGGAGGAAGGAATGAGCAGTTCTTC.

The chain recombines TRBV28 with TRBJ1-5; the D is unclear. Germline V lookup: CDR1 MDHEN, CDR2 SYDVKM. Trimming left V 6 bases short and J 4 bases short, with 16 bases between. The CDR3 runs to 15 residues. The CDR3 loop reads CASRIPSGDNQPQHF. The DNA of the CDR3 is TGTGCCAGCAGAATCCCTTCGGGTGATAATCAGCCCCAGCATTTT.

The chain joins TRBV9 to TRBJ2-2; 9 bases align to TRBD2. This CDR3 spans 16 amino acids. Germline trimming cut 0 bases from V and 6 bases from J; bases unmatched to any gene: 6. Germline CDR1 SGDLS, CDR2 YYNGEE. The DNA for the CDR3 is TGTGCCAGCAGCGTAGGATCTAGCGGGGACGCCGGGGAGCTGTTTTTT. This gives the protein CASSVGSSGDAGELFF.

The CDR3 reads CASKRSGRWTDTQYF. CDR3 coding DNA: TGTGCCAGCAAAAGAAGCGGGAGGTGGACAGATACGCAGTATTTT. The chain has TRBV28 and TRBJ2-3; 9 bases are shared with TRBD2. The V gene's germline CDR1 is MDHEN and CDR2 SYDVKM. The CDR3 is 15 amino acids. V dropped 7 bases and J dropped 3; count of bases not matched to a gene: 8.

With regard to this clone: The identical CDR3 is also encoded by other nucleotide sequences in the sample. This chain links TRBV28 with TRBJ1-1; weak D call: TRBD1 (5 bases). V was pared by 5 bases and J by 1 base, with 11 bases between. This CDR3 region has 14 residues. Germline-derived CDR1 and CDR2 are MDHEN and SYDVKM. CDR3 nucleotide sequence: TGTGCCAGCAGTCCCCTGGGGGGGAACACTGAAGCTTTCTTT. The encoded protein is CASSPLGGNTEAFF.

The V call is TRBV2, the J call TRBJ1-1; 7 bases map to TRBD1. The J segment lost 4 bases and the V segment lost 4 bases, leaving 9 bases of the junction unmatched. Germline assignment: CDR1 SNHLY and CDR2 FYNNEI. This CDR3 is built from 15 residues. CDR3 nucleotides: TGTGCCAGCAGTGGTACAGGGGTCAGGGCCACTGAAGCTTTCTTT. It yields the protein CASSGTGVRATEAFF.

The chain carries TRBV5-4 and TRBJ2-1, with 14 bases matching TRBD2. Germline V gene lookup returns CDR1 SGHNT and CDR2 YYREEE (reference sequence). The CDR3 contains 16 residues. The J segment lost 6 bases and the V segment lost 3 bases, leaving 5 bases of the junction unmatched. CDR3 in DNA: TGTGCCAGCAGCTATACCGGACTAGCGGGAGGCAATGAGCAGTTCTTC. Protein product: CASSYTGLAGGNEQFF.

The gene calls are TRBV7-9 and TRBJ2-7; D call uncertain. With 1 base removed from V and 5 bases from J, the gap between germline ends came to 12 bases. Germline lookup yields CDR1 SEHNR and CDR2 FQNEAQ (reference sequence). There are 14 residues in the CDR3. The CDR3 nucleotides read TGTGCCAGCAGCTTAGATACTACCCTCCACGAGCAGTACTTC. As protein: CASSLDTTLHEQYF.